The next 2 T cell receptor beta chains were all read from a single sample in a study of cytomegalovirus exposure and HLA in healthy donors. Use of 60 Vbeta and 13 Jbeta primers characterized the PCR. Using immunoSEQ multiplex PCR, the repertoire was profiled, and TCRdb retains in-frame clones only, with some absent. The repertoire consists of over 120,000 clones, with 75% to 90% occurring once and the leading ten covering 4.5% to 5.5%. Sequenced: PBMCs. These receptors were obtained from a man aged 35 to 55 in good health and CMV-seronegative.

The rearrangement uses TRBV2 and TRBJ1-6; perhaps TRBD1 as D (6 bases). The CDR3 consists of 18 residues. V lost 6 bases to trimming and J lost 0 bases, with 18 bases between them. CDR1 SNHLY and CDR2 FYNNEI come from the germline V gene. CDR3 DNA sequence: TGTGCCAGCAGGGCCGGACAGCGGCTTAGCTCCTATAATTCACCCCTCCACTTT. Residues: CASRAGQRLSSYNSPLHF.

The chain links TRBV18 to TRBJ1-1; D may be TRBD1 (5 bases). The CDR3 contains 13 residues. Germline assignment: CDR1 KGHSH and CDR2 LQKENI. V was cut by 2 bases and J by 4 bases, with 8 bases left in between. CDR3 bases: TGTGCCAGCTCACCATGGGGCGGCACTGAAGCTTTCTTT. Translation gives CASSPWGGTEAFF.